The clone carrying this T cell receptor (beta chain) was seen more than once but under ten times. Its antigen is unidentified. Every donor was a Caucasian adult from Nashville, Tennessee. These data belong to a study of shared clonotypes between healthy human individuals. Overall study results and limits: Represented genetic and exposure-history diversity was restricted by having few donors.

CDR3 length equals 13 residues. Trimming stripped 0 bases from V and 4 bases from J, with 7 bases between. Per germline, CDR1 SGHRS and CDR2 YFSETQ. The study ran the assay at deep level. What was sequenced on ten immunoSEQ deep assay plates was unsorted PBMC DNA. Data came from immunoSEQ multiplex PCR; TCRdb stores just in-frame clones and leaves some out. The data show about 490,000 clones, roughly 85% seen once. The V and J genes are TRBV5-1 and TRBJ1-2; D call uncertain. This TCR came from a woman aged 40 to 50 in good health. Some clones in this sample may be carry-over from other donors' samples. Sequencing was carried out using PBMCs. In DNA form, the CDR3 reads TGCGCCAGCAGCTTGGCCCCGGGCTATGGCTACACCTTC. It yields the protein CASSLAPGYGYTF.